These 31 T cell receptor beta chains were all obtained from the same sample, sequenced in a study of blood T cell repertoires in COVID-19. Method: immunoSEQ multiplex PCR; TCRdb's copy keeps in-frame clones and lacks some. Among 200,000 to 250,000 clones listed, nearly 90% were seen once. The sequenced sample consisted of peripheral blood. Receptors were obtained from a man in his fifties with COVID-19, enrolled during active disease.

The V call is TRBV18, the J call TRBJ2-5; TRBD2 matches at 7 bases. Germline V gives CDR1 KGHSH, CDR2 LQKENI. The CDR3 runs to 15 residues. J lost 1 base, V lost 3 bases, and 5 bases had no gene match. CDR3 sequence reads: CASSPGGAGQETQYF. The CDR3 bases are TGTGCCAGCTCACCGGGAGGGGCCGGCCAAGAGACCCAGTACTTC.

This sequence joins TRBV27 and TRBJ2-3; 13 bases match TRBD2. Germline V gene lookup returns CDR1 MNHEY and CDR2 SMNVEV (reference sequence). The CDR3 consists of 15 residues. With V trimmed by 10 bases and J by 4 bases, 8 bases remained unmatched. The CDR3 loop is CATQPLAGGPDTQYF. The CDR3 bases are TGTGCCACTCAGCCACTAGCGGGGGGGCCAGATACGCAGTATTTT.

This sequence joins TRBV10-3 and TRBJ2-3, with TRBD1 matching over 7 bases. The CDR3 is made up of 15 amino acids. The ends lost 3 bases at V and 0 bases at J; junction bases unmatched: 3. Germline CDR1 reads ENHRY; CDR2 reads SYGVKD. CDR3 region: CAISDGRGSTDTQYF. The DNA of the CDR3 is TGTGCCATCAGTGATGGCAGGGGGAGCACAGATACGCAGTATTTT.

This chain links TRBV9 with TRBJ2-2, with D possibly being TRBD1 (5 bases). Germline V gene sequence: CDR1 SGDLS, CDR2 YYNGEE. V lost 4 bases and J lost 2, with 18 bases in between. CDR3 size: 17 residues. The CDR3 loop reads CASSILPATANTGELFF. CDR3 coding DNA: TGTGCCAGCAGCATCCTCCCAGCGACAGCTAACACCGGGGAGCTGTTTTTT.

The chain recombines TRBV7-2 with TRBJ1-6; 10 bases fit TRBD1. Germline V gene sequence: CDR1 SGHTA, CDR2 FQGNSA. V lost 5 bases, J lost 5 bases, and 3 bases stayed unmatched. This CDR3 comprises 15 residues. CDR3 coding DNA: TGTGCCAGCAGCGTGGGACAGGGGAATAATTCACCCCTCCACTTT. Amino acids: CASSVGQGNNSPLHF. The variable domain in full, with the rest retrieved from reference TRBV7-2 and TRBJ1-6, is GAGVSQSPSNKVTEKGKDVELRCDPISGHTALYWYRQSLGQGLEFLIYFQGNSAPDKSGLPSDRFSAERTGGSVSTLTIQRTQQEDSAVYLCASSVGQGNNSPLHFGNGTRLTVT.

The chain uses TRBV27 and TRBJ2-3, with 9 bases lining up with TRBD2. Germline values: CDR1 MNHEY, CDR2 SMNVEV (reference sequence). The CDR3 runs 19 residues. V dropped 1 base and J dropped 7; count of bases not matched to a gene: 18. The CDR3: CASSLFRRNSAGGMNTQYF. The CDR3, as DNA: TGTGCCAGCAGTTTATTTCGTCGGAACTCAGCGGGGGGCATGAATACGCAGTATTTT.

CDR3 loop: CASSPPGQDYEQYF. CDR3 nucleotides: TGTGCCAGCTCACCTCCGGGACAGGACTACGAGCAGTACTTC. This rearrangement joins TRBV18 to TRBJ2-7; TRBD1 agrees at 8 bases. CDR1 and CDR2 (germline): KGHSH, LQKENI. Trimming took 3 bases from V and 3 from J; bases not matched to a gene: 4. The CDR3 length is 14 residues.

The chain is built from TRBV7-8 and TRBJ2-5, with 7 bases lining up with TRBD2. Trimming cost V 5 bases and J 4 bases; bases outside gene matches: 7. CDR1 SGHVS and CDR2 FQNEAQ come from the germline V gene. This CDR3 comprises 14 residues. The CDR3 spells CASSPLGGGETQYF. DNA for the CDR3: TGTGCCAGCAGCCCTCTTGGGGGGGGAGAGACCCAGTACTTC.

Here the CDR3 DNA reads TGTGCCTACCAGAGCCAGGGGAGGGTCACTGAAGCTTTCTTT. Protein sequence: CAYQSQGRVTEAFF. The chain couples TRBV5-4 to TRBJ1-1; D perhaps matches TRBD1 (6 bases). This CDR3 has 14 residues. Trimming stripped 10 bases from V and 4 bases from J, with 20 bases between. Germline assignment: CDR1 SGHNT and CDR2 YYREEE (reference sequence). The full variable domain, with the rest looked up from reference TRBV5-4 and TRBJ1-1, is ETGVTQSPTHLIKTRGQQVTLRCSSQSGHNTVSWYQQALGQGPQFIFQYYREEENGRGNFPPRFSGLQFPNYSSELNVNALELDDSALYLCAYQSQGRVTEAFFGQGTRLTVV.

The CDR3 bases are TGTGCCAGCAGACTAGCGGGAGGCGACACCGGGGAGCTGTTTTTT. Residues: CASRLAGGDTGELFF. The chain joins TRBV6-4 to TRBJ2-2; TRBD2 aligns across 12 bases. The CDR3 is 15 amino acids. The ends lost 6 bases at V and 3 bases at J; junction bases unmatched: 2. Germline-derived CDR1 and CDR2 are MRHNA and SNTAGT.

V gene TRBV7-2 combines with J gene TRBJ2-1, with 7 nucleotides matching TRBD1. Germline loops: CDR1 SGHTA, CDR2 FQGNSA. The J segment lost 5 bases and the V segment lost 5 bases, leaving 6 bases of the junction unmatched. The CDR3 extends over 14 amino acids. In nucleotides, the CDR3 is TGTGCCAGCAGCCAGACAGGGCCCGACAATGAGCAGTTCTTC. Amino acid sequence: CASSQTGPDNEQFF. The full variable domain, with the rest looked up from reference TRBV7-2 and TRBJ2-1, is GAGVSQSPSNKVTEKGKDVELRCDPISGHTALYWYRQSLGQGLEFLIYFQGNSAPDKSGLPSDRFSAERTGGSVSTLTIQRTQQEDSAVYLCASSQTGPDNEQFFGPGTRLTVL.

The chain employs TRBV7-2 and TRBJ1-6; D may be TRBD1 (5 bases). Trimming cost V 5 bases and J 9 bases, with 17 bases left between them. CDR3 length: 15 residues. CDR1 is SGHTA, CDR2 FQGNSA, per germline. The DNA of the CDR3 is TGTGCCAGCAGCCCATCGGTAACGCAGGGTTCACCCCTCCACTTT. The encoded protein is CASSPSVTQGSPLHF.

The CDR3 DNA reads as TGTGCCAGCAGCCAACCAGCGGGAGGCCCGAGGACCGGGGAGCTGTTTTTT. It encodes CASSQPAGGPRTGELFF. The chain has TRBV14 and TRBJ2-2, with 9 bases aligning to TRBD2. Losses at the gene ends were 2 bases for V and 5 bases for J; bases not matched to a gene: 9. Germline V gene sequence: CDR1 SGHDN, CDR2 FVKESK. This CDR3 has 17 residues. The full variable domain, with the rest looked up from reference TRBV14 and TRBJ2-2, is EAGVTQFPSHSVIEKGQTVTLRCDPISGHDNLYWYRRVMGKEIKFLLHFVKESKQDESGMPNNRFLAERTGGTYSTLKVQPAELEDSGVYFCASSQPAGGPRTGELFFGEGSRLTVL.

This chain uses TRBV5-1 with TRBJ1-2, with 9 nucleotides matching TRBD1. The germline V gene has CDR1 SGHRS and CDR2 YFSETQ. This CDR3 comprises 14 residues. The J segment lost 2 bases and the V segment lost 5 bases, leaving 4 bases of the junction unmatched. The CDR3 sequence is CASRTGQGNYGYTF. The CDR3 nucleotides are TGCGCCAGCAGAACCGGACAGGGGAACTATGGCTACACCTTC.

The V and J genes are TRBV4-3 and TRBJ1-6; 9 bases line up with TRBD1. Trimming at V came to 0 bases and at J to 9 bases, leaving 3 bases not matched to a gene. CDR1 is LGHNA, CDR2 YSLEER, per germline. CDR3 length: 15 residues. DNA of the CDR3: TGCGCCAGCAGCCAAGATCCGGGACAGGGTTCACCCCTCCACTTT. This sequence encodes CASSQDPGQGSPLHF.

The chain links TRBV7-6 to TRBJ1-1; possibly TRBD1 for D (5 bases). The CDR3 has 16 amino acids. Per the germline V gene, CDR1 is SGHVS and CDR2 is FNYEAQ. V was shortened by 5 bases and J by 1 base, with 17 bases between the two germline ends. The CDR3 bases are TGTGCCAGCAGCCCAACCGCGCGACAGACGAACACTGAAGCTTTCTTT. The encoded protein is CASSPTARQTNTEAFF.

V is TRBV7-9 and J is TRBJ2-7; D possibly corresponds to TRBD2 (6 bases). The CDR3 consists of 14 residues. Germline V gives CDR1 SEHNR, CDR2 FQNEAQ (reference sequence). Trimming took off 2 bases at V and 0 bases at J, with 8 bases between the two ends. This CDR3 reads CASSLSGDSYEQYF. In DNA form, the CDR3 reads TGTGCCAGCAGCTTATCGGGGGACTCCTACGAGCAGTACTTC.

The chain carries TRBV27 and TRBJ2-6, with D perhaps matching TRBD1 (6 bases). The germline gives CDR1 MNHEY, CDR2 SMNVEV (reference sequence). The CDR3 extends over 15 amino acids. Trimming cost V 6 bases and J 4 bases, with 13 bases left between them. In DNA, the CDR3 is TGTGCCAGCAGAGCCGGGACATCGGGGGCCAACGTCCTGACTTTC. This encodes CASRAGTSGANVLTF.

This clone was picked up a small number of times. CDR3 region: CASSNEDSGGKLEQYF. The CDR3 DNA sequence: TGTGCCAGCAGTAACGAGGATAGCGGGGGGAAGCTCGAGCAGTACTTC. This chain links TRBV6-2 or TRBV6-3 with TRBJ2-7, with 10 bases matching TRBD2. The junction had 13 bases not matched to a gene; V was cut back by 5 bases and J by 6 bases. The CDR3 length is 16 residues. Germline V gene lookup returns CDR1 MNHEY and CDR2 SVGEGT.

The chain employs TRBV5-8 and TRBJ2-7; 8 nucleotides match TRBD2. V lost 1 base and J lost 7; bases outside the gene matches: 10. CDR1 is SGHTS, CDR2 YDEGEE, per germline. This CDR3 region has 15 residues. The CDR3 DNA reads TGTGCCAGCAGCTTGACCGGGAGGGCCGTGTTTGAGCAGTACTTC. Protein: CASSLTGRAVFEQYF.

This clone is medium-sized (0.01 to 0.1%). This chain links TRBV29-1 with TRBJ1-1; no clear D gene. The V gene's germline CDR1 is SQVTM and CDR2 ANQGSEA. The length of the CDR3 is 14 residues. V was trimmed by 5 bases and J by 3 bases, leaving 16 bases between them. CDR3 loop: CSVSSVRTYTEAFF. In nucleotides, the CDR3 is TGCAGCGTTAGTAGCGTCAGGACCTACACTGAAGCTTTCTTT.

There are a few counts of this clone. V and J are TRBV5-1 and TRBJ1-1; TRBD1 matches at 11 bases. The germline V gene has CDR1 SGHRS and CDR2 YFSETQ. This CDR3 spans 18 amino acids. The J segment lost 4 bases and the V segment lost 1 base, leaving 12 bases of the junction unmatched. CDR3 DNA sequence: TGCGCCAGCAGCTTGATGGCCGGGACAGGGGGTGATACCACTGAAGCTTTCTTT. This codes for CASSLMAGTGGDTTEAFF.

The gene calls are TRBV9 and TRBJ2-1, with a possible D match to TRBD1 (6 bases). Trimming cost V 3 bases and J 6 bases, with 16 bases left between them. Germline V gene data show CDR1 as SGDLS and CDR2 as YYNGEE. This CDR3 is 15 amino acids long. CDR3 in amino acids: CASSETGQTINEQFF. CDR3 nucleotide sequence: TGTGCCAGCAGCGAAACGGGACAAACAATCAATGAGCAGTTCTTC.

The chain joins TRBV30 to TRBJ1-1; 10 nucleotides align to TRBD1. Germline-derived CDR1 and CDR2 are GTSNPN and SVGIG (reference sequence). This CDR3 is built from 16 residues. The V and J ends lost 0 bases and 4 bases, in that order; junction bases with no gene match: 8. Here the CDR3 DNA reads TGTGCCTGGAGTGTACGCATCCGGGACAGGGGCACTGAAGCTTTCTTT. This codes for CAWSVRIRDRGTEAFF.

CDR3 amino acids: CAWSVVRTGQETQYF. The DNA for the CDR3 is TGTGCCTGGAGTGTAGTCCGGACAGGGCAAGAGACCCAGTACTTC. The chain joins TRBV30 to TRBJ2-5, with 8 bases fitting TRBD1. The CDR3 is 15 residues long. Trimming took 0 bases from V and 2 from J; bases not matched to a gene: 5. Per the germline V gene, CDR1 is GTSNPN and CDR2 is SVGIG (reference sequence).

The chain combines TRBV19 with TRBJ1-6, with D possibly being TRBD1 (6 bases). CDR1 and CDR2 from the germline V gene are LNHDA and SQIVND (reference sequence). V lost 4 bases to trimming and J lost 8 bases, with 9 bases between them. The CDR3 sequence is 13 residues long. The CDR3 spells CASSNRADSPLHF. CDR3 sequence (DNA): TGTGCCAGTAGTAACAGGGCCGATTCACCCCTCCACTTT.

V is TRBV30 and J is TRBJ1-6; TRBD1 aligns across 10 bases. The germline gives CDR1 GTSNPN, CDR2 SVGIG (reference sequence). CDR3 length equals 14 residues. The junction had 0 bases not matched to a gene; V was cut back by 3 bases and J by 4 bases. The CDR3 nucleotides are TGTGCCTGGAGGGGACAGGGGTATAATTCACCCCTCCACTTT. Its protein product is CAWRGQGYNSPLHF.

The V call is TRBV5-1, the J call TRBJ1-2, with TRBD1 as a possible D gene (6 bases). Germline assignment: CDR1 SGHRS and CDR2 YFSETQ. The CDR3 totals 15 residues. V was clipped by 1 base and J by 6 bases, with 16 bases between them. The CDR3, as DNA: TGCGCCAGCAGCTTGCAGCCAGGGGATTTAGATGGCTACACCTTC. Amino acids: CASSLQPGDLDGYTF.

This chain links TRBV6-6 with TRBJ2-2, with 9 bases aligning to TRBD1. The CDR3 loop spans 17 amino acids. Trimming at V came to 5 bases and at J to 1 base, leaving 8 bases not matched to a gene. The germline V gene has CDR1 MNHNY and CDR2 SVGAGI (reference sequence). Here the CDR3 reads CASSPGTGMRNTGELFF. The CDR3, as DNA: TGTGCCAGCAGTCCCGGGACAGGGATGAGGAACACCGGGGAGCTGTTTTTT.

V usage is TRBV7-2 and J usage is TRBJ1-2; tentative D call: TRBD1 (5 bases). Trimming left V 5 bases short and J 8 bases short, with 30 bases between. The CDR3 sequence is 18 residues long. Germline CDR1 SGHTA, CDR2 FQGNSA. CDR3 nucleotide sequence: TGTGCCAGCAGCCCTCTATCGGGGCAGGCCTTGCCCGGGAGGGGCTACACCTTC. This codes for CASSPLSGQALPGRGYTF.

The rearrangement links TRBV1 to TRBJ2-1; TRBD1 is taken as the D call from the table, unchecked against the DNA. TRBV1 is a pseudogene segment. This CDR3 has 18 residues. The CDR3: CTSSQEHSKSSSYNEQFF. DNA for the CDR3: TGCACCAGCAGCCAAGAACACAGCAAGAGCAGCTCCTACAATGAGCAGTTCTTC.